This paragraph reports one TCR beta chain. Its antigen is unidentified. Trimming pared 8 bases from V and 5 bases from J, leaving 9 bases between. The CDR3 is made up of 11 amino acids. CDR1 and CDR2 (germline): MNHNS, SASEGT. This sample stems from a study of T cell repertoires in cytomegalovirus infection. About the research overall: Used in the study were CMV epitopes, some recently identified and HLA-C-restricted, others well-studied and HLA-B-restricted. A matching HLA type, together with CMV infection, was signaled by public TCR beta signatures. Study results and caveats: HLA-C-restricted CMV clonotypes gave the most frequent clonotype in two of eight donors.

One entry per CDR3 protein, called by TCRdb with MiXCR from the reads. This sample yields 900,000 to 950,000 distinct CDR3 sequences, of which approximately 32% are seen a single time; 13% belongs to the top ten. The source was cultured CD8+ T cells from PBMCs, collected from culture after CMV antigen stimulation. This TCR was sampled from a human donor in good health (CMV status not recorded). Some clones in this sample may be carry-over from other donors' samples. V usage is TRBV6-1 and J usage is TRBJ2-5; D not resolved. CDR3 nucleotides: TGTGCCAGCGTGGGTGTTGAGACCCAGTACTTC. Translated: CASVGVETQYF.